This T cell receptor beta chain appears in the sequencing data of a study of identical twins. General observations from the study: Without tracking the same donors, conclusions rested on cross-sectional statistical analysis.

TCRdb reprocessed the 5' RACE reads with MiXCR, giving one entry per CDR3 protein. This sample has around 680,000 distinct CDR3 sequences; 8.6% occur once, and the top ten carry approximately 0.96%. There are many counts of this clonotype. What it recognizes is unknown. The CDR3 totals 15 residues. Germline lookup yields CDR1 SNHLY and CDR2 FYNNEI. Trimming removed 6 bases from V and 2 bases from J; junction bases left unmatched: 9. These data were also reused for a study on yellow fever vaccine responses in identical twins. That publication notes: Convergence reportedly seemed to mark part of the twins' vaccine T cell response, with personalization marking the rest.

The chain is built from TRBV2 and TRBJ1-2; 7 nucleotides agree with TRBD1. The TCR sequence derives from a woman aged 18-29 years in good health. The sequenced material came from PBMCs. This chain's CDR3 is CASRRRGGENYGYTF. DNA for the CDR3: TGTGCCAGCAGGAGAAGAGGGGGCGAAAACTATGGCTACACCTTC.